Reported below is one TCR beta chain. The data were obtained in a study of blood T cell repertoires in COVID-19. The CDR3 is 13 amino acids. V lost 6 bases, J lost 5 bases, and 15 bases lay in between. Germline V gene sequence: CDR1 SGHTS, CDR2 YDEGEE. TCRdb's table, derived via immunoSEQ multiplex PCR, lists solely in-frame clones and lacks some. The sample yields approximately 240,000 clones, 80% to 90% seen once. The sequence came from a man between 45 and 60 years old who had recovered from COVID-19. This chain links TRBV5-8 with TRBJ2-7; a possible D gene is TRBD1 (7 bases). Sequences were obtained from peripheral blood. The CDR3 reads CASTAGGGDEQYF. Here the CDR3 DNA reads TGTGCCAGCACCGCCGGAGGGGGCGACGAGCAGTACTTC.